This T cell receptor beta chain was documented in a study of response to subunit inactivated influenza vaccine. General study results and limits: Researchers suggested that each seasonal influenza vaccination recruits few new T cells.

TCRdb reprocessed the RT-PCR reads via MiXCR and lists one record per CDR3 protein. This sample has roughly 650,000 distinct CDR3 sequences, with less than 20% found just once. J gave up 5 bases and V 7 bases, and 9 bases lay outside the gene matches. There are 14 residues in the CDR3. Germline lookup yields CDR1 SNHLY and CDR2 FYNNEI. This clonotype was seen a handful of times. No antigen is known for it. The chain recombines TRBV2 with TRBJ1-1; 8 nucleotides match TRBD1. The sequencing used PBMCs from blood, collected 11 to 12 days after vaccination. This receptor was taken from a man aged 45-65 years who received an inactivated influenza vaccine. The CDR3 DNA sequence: TGTGCCAGCACCGTACAGGGGGGTGGGACTGAAGCTTTCTTT. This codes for CASTVQGGGTEAFF.